This T cell receptor (beta chain) comes out of a study of T-cell memory formation after mild COVID-19. This clonotype has just a few counts. After 5'RACE with constant-segment primers, TCR alpha and TCR beta cDNA libraries carrying sample barcodes and UMIs were obtained. Using its own MiXCR run on the 5' RACE reads, TCRdb lists one record per CDR3 protein. The table shows some 280,000 distinct CDR3 sequences, with around 15% occurring only once. V lost 5 bases and J lost 2, with 11 bases in between. Germline lookup yields CDR1 SGHTA and CDR2 FQGNSA. The length of the CDR3 is 14 residues. The rearrangement uses TRBV7-2 and TRBJ2-3; D not certain. Sequencing was performed on PBMCs or a T cell subset sorted from them (not recorded which). The receptor was derived from a man between 18 and 35 years old who had mild COVID-19 (a few samples of this study predate the infection). Cell type and time point are not known. This chain's CDR3 is CASSAGRYTDTQYF. In nucleotides, the CDR3 is TGTGCCAGCAGCGCTGGCCGATACACAGATACGCAGTATTTT.